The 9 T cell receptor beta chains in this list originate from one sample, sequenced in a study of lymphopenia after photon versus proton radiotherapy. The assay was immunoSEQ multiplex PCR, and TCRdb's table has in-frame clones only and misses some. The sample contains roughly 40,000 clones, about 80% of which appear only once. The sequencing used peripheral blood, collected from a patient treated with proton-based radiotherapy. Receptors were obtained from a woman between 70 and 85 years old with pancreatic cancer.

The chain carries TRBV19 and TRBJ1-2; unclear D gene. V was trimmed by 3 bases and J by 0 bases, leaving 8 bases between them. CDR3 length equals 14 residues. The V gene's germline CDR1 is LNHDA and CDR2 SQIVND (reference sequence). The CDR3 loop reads CASSMGRANYGYTF. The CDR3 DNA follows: TGTGCCAGTAGTATGGGGAGAGCTAACTATGGCTACACCTTC. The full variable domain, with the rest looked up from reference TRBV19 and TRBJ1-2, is DGGITQSPKYLFRKEGQNVTLSCEQNLNHDAMYWYRQDPGQGLRLIYYSQIVNDFQKGDIAEGYSVSREKKESFPLTVTSAQKNPTAFYLCASSMGRANYGYTFGSGTRLTVV.

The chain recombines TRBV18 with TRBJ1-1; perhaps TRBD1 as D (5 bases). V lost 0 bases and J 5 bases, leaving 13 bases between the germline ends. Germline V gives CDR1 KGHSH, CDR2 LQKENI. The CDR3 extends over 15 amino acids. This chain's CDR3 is CASSPPNAGGTEAFF. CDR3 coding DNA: TGTGCCAGCTCACCACCGAACGCGGGGGGAACTGAAGCTTTCTTT.

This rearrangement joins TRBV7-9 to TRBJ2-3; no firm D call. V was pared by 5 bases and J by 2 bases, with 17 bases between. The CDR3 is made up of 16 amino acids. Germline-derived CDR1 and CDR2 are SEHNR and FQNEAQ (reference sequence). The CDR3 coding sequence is TGTGCCAGCAGCCCTCGTGGTCCCATTAACACAGATACGCAGTATTTT. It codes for CASSPRGPINTDTQYF. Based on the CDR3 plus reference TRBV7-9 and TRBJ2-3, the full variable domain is DTGVSQNPRHKITKRGQNVTFRCDPISEHNRLYWYRQTLGQGPEFLTYFQNEAQLEKSRLLSDRFSAERPKGSFSTLEIQRTEQGDSAMYLCASSPRGPINTDTQYFGPGTRLTVL.

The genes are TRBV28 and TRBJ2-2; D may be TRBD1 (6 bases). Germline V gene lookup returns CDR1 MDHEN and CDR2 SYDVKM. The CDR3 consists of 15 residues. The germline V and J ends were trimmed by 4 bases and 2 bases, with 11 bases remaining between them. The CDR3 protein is CASSSLQGNTGELFF. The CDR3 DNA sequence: TGTGCCAGCAGTTCATTACAGGGTAACACCGGGGAGCTGTTTTTT. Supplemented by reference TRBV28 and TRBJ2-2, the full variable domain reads DVKVTQSSRYLVKRTGEKVFLECVQDMDHENMFWYRQDPGLGLRLIYFSYDVKMKEKGDIPEGYSVSREKKERFSLILESASTNQTSMYLCASSSLQGNTGELFFGEGSRLTVL.

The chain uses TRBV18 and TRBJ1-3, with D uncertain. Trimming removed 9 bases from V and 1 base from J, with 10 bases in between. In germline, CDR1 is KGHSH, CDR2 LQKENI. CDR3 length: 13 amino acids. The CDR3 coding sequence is TGTGCCAGTTCCGGTTTGTCTGGAAACACCATATATTTT. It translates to CASSGLSGNTIYF.

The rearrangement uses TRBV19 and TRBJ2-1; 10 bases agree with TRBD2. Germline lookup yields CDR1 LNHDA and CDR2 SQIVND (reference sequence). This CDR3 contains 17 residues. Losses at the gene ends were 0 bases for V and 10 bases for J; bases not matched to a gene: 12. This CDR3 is CASSIDFTLAGTVEQFF. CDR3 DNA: TGTGCCAGTAGTATAGATTTTACACTAGCGGGGACTGTAGAGCAGTTCTTC.

CDR3 in DNA: TGTGCCACAACGGACAGGGCTTCCTACGAGCAGTACTTC. Its protein product is CATTDRASYEQYF. The chain is built from TRBV19 and TRBJ2-7, with 8 bases aligning to TRBD1. Trimming took 10 bases from V and 1 from J; bases not matched to a gene: 6. This CDR3 region has 13 residues. CDR1 and CDR2 (germline): LNHDA, SQIVND (reference sequence).

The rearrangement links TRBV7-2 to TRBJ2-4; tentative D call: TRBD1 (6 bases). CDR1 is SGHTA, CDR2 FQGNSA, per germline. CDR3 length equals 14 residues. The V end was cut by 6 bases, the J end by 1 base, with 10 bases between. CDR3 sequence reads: CASSPDRAKNIQYF. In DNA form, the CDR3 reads TGTGCCAGCAGTCCAGACAGGGCCAAAAACATTCAGTACTTC.

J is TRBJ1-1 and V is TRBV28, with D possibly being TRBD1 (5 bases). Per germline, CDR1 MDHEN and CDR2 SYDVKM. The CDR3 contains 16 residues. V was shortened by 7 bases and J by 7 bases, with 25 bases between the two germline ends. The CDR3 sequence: CASNQGGYRAGSEAFF. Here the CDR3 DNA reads TGTGCCAGCAATCAGGGAGGGTATCGAGCAGGGAGTGAAGCTTTCTTT.